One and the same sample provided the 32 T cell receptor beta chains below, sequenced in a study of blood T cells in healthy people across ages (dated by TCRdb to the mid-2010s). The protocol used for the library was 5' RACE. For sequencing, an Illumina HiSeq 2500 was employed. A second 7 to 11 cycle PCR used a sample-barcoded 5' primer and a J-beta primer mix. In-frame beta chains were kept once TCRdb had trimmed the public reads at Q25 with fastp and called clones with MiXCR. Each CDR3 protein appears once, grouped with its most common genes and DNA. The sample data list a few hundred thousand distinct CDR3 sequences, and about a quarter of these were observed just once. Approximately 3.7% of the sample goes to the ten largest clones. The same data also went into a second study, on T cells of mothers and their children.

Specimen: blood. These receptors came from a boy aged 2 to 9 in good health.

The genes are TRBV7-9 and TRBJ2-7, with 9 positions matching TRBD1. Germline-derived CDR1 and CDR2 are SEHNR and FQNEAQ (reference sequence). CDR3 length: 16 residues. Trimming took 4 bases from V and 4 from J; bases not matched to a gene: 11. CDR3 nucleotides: TGTGCCAGCAGCTCCCTTGGGGGACAGGGTCCTTACGAGCAGTACTTC. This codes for CASSSLGGQGPYEQYF.

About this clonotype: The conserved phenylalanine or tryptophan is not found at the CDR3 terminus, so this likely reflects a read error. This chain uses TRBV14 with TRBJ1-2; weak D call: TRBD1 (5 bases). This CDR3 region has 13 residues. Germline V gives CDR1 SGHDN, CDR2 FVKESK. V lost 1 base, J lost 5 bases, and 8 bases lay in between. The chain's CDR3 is CASSQGQLYGYTL. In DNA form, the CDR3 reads TGTGCCAGCAGCCAAGGACAGCTATATGGCTACACCCTC.

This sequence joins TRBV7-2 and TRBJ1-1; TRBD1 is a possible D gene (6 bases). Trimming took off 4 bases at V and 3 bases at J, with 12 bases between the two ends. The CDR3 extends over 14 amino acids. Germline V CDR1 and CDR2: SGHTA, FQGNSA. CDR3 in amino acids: CASSYGDTYTEAFF. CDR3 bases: TGTGCCAGCAGCTATGGGGACACCTACACTGAAGCTTTCTTT. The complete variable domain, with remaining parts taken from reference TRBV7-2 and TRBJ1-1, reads GAGVSQSPSNKVTEKGKDVELRCDPISGHTALYWYRQSLGQGLEFLIYFQGNSAPDKSGLPSDRFSAERTGGSVSTLTIQRTQQEDSAVYLCASSYGDTYTEAFFGQGTRLTVV.

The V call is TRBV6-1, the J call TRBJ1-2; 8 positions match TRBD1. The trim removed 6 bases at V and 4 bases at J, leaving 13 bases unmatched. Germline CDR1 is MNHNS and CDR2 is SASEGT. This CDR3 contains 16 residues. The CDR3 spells CASRPGAGGASYGYTF. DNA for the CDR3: TGTGCCAGCAGACCCGGTGCAGGGGGCGCGAGCTATGGCTACACCTTC.

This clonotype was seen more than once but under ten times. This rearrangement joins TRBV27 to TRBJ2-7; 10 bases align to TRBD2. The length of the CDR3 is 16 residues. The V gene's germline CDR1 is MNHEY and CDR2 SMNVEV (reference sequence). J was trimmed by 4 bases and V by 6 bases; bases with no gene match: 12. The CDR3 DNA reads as TGTGCCAGCAGCCCCGACGTAGCGGGAGGTGCATACGAGCAGTACTTC. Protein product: CASSPDVAGGAYEQYF.

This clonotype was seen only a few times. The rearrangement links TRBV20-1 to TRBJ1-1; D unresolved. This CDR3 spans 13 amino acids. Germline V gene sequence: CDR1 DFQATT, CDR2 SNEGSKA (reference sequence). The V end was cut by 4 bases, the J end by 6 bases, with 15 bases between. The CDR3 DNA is TGCAGTGCTACTACCCCAGGATTCGCTGAAGCTTTCTTT. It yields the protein CSATTPGFAEAFF.

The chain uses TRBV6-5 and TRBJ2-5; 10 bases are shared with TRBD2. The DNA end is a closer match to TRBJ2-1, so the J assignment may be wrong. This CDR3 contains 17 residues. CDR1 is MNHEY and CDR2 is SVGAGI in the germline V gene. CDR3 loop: CASSSRRLAGEGREQFF. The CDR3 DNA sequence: TGTGCCAGCAGTTCTCGCCGGCTAGCGGGAGAGGGACGGGAGCAGTTCTTC.

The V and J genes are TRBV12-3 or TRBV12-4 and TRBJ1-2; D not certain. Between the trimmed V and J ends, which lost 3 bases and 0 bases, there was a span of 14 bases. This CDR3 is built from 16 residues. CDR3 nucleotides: TGTGCCAGCAGTTTTCGTAGGCTTGGGTCTAACTATGGCTACACCTTC. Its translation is CASSFRRLGSNYGYTF.

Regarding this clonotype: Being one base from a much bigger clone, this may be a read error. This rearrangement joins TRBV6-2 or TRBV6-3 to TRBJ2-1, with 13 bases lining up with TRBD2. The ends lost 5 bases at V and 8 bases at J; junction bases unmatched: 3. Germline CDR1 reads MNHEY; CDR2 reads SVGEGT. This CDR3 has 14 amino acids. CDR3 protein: CASSHGLAGDEQFF. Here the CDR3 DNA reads TGTGCCAGCAGTCACGGACTAGCGGGAGATGAGCAGTTCTTC.

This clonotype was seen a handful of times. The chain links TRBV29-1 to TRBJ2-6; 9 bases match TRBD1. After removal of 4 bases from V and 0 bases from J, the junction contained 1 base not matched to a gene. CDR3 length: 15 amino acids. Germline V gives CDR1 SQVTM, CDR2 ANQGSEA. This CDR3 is CSVGTGVSGANVLTF. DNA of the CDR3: TGCAGCGTTGGGACAGGGGTCTCTGGGGCCAACGTCCTGACTTTC.

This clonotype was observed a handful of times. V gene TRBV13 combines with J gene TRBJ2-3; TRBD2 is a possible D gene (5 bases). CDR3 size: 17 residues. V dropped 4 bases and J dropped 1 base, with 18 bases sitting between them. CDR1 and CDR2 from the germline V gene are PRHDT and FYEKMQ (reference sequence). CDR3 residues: CASSYSGRVSGTDTQYF. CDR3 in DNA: TGTGCCAGCAGCTACTCCGGGCGGGTGTCCGGCACAGATACGCAGTATTTT.

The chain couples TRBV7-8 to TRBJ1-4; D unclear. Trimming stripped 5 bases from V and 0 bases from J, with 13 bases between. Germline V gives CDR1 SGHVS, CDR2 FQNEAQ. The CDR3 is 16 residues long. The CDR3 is CASSRYPLSTNEKLFF. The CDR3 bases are TGTGCCAGCAGCCGGTACCCCCTCTCAACTAATGAAAAACTGTTTTTT.

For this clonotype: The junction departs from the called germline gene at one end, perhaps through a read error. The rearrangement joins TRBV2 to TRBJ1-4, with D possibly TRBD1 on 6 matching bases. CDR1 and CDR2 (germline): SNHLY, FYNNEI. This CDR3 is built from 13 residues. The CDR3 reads CASSEGQPEKLFF. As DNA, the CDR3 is TGTGCCAGCAGCGAAGGACAGCCTGAAAAACTGTTTTTT.

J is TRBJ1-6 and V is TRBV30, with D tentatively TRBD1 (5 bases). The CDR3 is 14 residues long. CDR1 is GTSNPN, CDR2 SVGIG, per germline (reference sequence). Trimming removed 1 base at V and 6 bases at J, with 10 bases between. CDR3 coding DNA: TGTGCCTGGAGTGGGGGCAGAAGTAATTCACCCCTCCACTTT. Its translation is CAWSGGRSNSPLHF.

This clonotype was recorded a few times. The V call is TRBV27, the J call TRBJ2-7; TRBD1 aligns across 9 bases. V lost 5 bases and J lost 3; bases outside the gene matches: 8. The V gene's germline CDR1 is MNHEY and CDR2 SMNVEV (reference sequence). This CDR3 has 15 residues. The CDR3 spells CASSPRTGALYEQYF. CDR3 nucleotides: TGTGCCAGCAGTCCCCGGACAGGGGCCCTCTACGAGCAGTACTTC.

The CDR3 loop is CASRPGDMAQYF. Here the CDR3 DNA reads TGTGCCAGCAGACCCGGGGATATGGCGCAGTATTTT. The chain carries TRBV12-3 or TRBV12-4 and TRBJ2-3; the D gene is possibly TRBD2 (5 bases). V was pared by 6 bases and J by 10 bases, with 14 bases between. The CDR3 is made up of 12 amino acids.

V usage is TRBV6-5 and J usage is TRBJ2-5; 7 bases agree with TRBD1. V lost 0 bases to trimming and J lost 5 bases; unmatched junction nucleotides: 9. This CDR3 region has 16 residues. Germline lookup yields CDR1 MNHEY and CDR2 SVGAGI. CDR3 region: CASSYSIDRVGETQYF. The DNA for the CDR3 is TGTGCCAGCAGTTACTCGATAGACAGGGTGGGGGAGACCCAGTACTTC.

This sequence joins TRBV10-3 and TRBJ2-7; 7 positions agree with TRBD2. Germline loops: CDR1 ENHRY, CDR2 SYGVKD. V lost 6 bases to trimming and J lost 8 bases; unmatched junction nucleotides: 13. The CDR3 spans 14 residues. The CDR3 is CAISKTSDGYQQYF. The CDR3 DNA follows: TGTGCCATCAGCAAAACTAGCGACGGGTACCAGCAGTACTTC.

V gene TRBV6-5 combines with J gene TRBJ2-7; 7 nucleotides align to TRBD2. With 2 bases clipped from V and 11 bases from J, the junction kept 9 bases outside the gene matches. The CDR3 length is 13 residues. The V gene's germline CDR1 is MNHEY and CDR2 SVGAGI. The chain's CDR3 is CASSYLGGEGKYF. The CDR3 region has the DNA TGTGCCAGCAGTTACCTCGGCGGGGAGGGAAAGTACTTC.

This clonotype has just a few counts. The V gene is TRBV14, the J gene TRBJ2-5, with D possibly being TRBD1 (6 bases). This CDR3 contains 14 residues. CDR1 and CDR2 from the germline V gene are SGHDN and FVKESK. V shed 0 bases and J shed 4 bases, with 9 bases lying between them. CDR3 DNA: TGTGCCAGCAGCCAAGATCTGGGGGCAGAGACCCAGTACTTC. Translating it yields CASSQDLGAETQYF.

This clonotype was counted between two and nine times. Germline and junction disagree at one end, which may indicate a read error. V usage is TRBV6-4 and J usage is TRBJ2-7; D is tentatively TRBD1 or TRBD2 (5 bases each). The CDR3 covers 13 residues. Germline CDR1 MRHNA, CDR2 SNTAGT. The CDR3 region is CATTGPGKNEQYF. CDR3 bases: TGTGCCACTACGGGGCCGGGGAAAAACGAGCAATACTTC.

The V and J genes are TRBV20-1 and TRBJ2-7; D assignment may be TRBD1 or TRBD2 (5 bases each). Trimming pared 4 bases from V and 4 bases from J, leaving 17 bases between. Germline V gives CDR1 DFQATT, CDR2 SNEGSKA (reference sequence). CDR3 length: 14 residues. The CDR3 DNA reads TGCAGTGCTACCCCTACGGGGCTGGGGTACGAGCAGTACTTC. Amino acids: CSATPTGLGYEQYF.

For the CDR3, the DNA is TGCGCCAGCAGTGAGTCACCCTTTAATACGCAGTATTTT. Its protein is CASSESPFNTQYF. The V and J genes are TRBV10-1 and TRBJ2-3; no definite D call. CDR3 size: 13 residues. The germline V gene encodes CDR1 WNHNN and CDR2 SYGVQD (reference sequence). Trimming removed 0 bases at V and 7 bases at J, with 8 bases between.

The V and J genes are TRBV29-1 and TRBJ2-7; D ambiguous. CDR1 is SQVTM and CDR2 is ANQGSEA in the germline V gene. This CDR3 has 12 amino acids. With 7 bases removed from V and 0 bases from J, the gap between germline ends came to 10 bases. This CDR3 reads CSARQSSYEQYF. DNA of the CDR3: TGCAGCGCTCGGCAGAGCTCCTACGAGCAGTACTTC.

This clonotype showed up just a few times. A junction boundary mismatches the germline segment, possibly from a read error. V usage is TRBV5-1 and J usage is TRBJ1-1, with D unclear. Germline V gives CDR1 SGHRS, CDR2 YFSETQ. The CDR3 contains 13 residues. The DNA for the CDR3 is TGCGCCAGCAGGTTGGGGTTCGGGGCTGAAGCTTTCTTT. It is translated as CASRLGFGAEAFF. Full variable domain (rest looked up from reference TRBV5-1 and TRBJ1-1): KAGVTQTPRYLIKTRGQQVTLSCSPISGHRSVSWYQQTPGQGLQFLFEYFSETQRNKGNFPGRFSGRQFSNSRSEMNVSTLELGDSALYLCASRLGFGAEAFFGQGTRLTVV.

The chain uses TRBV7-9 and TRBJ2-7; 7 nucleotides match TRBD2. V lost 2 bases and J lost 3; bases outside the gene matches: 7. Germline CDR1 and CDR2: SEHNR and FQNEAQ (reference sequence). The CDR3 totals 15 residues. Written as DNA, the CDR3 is TGTGCCAGCAGCTTAAGTGAGCGGGAACTCTACGAGCAGTACTTC. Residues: CASSLSERELYEQYF.

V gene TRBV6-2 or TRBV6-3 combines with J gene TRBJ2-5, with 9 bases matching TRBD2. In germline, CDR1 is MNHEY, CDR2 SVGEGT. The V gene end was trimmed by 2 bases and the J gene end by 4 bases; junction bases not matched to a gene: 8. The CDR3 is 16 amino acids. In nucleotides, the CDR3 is TGTGCCAGCAGTTACAGGGGTAGCGGGGGCCCAGAGACCCAGTACTTC. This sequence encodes CASSYRGSGGPETQYF.

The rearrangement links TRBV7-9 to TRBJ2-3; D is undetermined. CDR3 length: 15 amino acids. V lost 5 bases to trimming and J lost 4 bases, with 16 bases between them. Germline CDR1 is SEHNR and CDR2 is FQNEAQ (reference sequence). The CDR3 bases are TGTGCCAGCAGCCCAATTAACGTCGTCGCAGATACGCAGTATTTT. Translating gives CASSPINVVADTQYF.

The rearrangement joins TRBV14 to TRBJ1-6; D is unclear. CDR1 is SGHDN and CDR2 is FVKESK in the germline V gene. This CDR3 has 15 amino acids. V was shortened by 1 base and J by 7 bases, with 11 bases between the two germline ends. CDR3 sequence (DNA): TGTGCCAGCAGCCAAGTAAGCGGGCCCAATTCACCCCTCCACTTT. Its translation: CASSQVSGPNSPLHF.

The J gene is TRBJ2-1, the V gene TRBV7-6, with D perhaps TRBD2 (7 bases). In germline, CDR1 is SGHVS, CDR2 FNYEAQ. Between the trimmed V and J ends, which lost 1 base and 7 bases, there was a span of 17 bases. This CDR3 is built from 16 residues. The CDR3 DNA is TGTGCCAGCAGCTTAGAAGGCGGGGGCCGGGGGAATGAGCAGTTCTTC. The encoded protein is CASSLEGGGRGNEQFF.

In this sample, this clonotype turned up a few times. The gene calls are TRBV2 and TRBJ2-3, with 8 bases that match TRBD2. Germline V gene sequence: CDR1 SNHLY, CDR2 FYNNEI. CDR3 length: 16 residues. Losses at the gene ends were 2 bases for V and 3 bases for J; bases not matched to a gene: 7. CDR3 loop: CASSELWREATDTQYF. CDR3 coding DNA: TGTGCCAGCAGTGAACTCTGGCGGGAGGCGACAGATACGCAGTATTTT.

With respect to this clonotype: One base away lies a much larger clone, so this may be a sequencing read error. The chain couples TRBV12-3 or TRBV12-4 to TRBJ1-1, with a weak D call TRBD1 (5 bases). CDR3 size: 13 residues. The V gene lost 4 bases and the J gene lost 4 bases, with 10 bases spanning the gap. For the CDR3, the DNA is TGTGCCAGCAGTTCGAGACAGAGCACTGAAGCTTTCTTT. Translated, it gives CASSSRQSTEAFF.